The 26 T cell receptor beta chains below were found in one sample sequenced in a study of somatic mutations in cytotoxic T cells in rheumatoid arthritis. Clones were sequenced by immunoSEQ multiplex PCR, and TCRdb holds only the in-frame ones, with some missing. The data hold around 12,000 clones, with roughly 80% observed a single time. Sequenced: CD8+ T cells sorted from blood. Every receptor here comes from a man aged 45 to 65 in good health.

The chain uses TRBV6-1 and TRBJ1-1; no firm D call. The ends were cut back, 1 base at V and 8 bases at J, with 8 bases in the middle. Germline assignment: CDR1 MNHNS and CDR2 SASEGT. This CDR3 is 12 amino acids long. The DNA of the CDR3 is TGTGCCAGCAGTGAAGTGGGCAGCGAAGCTTTCTTT. Its protein product is CASSEVGSEAFF.

This chain uses TRBV6-6 with TRBJ1-6, with TRBD1 matching over 7 bases. Germline V gives CDR1 MNHNY, CDR2 SVGAGI (reference sequence). Losses at the gene ends were 6 bases for V and 5 bases for J; bases not matched to a gene: 10. This CDR3 contains 16 residues. CDR3 nucleotide sequence: TGTGCCAGCAGCCTCTCCGACAGGGTGAATAATTCACCCCTCCACTTT. This translates into CASSLSDRVNNSPLHF.

This clone was counted a few times. The chain has TRBV7-9 and TRBJ1-5; weak D call: TRBD1 (6 bases). Germline V lookup: CDR1 SEHNR, CDR2 FQNEAQ (reference sequence). The length of the CDR3 is 14 residues. Deletions cut 5 bases from V and 6 bases from J, with 14 bases between. The CDR3 nucleotides read TGTGCCAGCAGCGGGAGGGGGGGCAGTCAGCCCCAGCATTTT. This codes for CASSGRGGSQPQHF.

This chain links TRBV27 with TRBJ2-5; D ambiguous. V was clipped by 6 bases and J by 1 base, with 9 bases between them. The CDR3 runs to 13 residues. Germline-derived CDR1 and CDR2 are MNHEY and SMNVEV (reference sequence). This CDR3 reads CASSSPLQETQYF. In nucleotides, the CDR3 is TGTGCCAGCAGCTCACCCCTCCAAGAGACCCAGTACTTC.

V and J are TRBV2 and TRBJ2-5; 10 bases fit TRBD2. The V and J ends lost 7 bases and 5 bases, in that order; junction bases with no gene match: 4. This CDR3 contains 13 residues. Germline V CDR1 and CDR2: SNHLY, FYNNEI. CDR3 protein: CASKAGGRETQYF. The DNA of the CDR3 is TGTGCCAGCAAAGCGGGGGGGCGGGAGACCCAGTACTTC.

By proportion, this clone is medium-sized. The V gene is TRBV7-9, the J gene TRBJ2-6; perhaps TRBD1 as D (6 bases). The germline gives CDR1 SEHNR, CDR2 FQNEAQ (reference sequence). Trimming pared 5 bases from V and 4 bases from J, leaving 9 bases between. This CDR3 comprises 14 residues. The CDR3 nucleotides read TGTGCCAGCAGCCTCGGACAGGGGGCCAACGTCCTGACTTTC. It specifies CASSLGQGANVLTF. Together with reference TRBV7-9 and TRBJ2-6, the CDR3 gives the full variable domain: DTGVSQNPRHKITKRGQNVTFRCDPISEHNRLYWYRQTLGQGPEFLTYFQNEAQLEKSRLLSDRFSAERPKGSFSTLEIQRTEQGDSAMYLCASSLGQGANVLTFGAGSRLTVL.

This clone is labeled as medium-sized (0.01 to 0.1%). The chain recombines TRBV30 with TRBJ2-7, with D possibly TRBD1 on 5 matching bases. From germline, CDR1 is GTSNPN and CDR2 SVGIG (reference sequence). V dropped 0 bases and J dropped 7 bases, with 13 bases sitting between them. This CDR3 spans 13 amino acids. CDR3 sequence: CAWSVMGQGEQYF. CDR3 nucleotides: TGTGCCTGGAGTGTAATGGGCCAGGGAGAGCAGTACTTC. The full variable domain, in which reference TRBV30 and TRBJ2-7 provide the parts outside the CDR3, is SQTIHQWPATLVQPVGSPLSLECTVEGTSNPNLYWYRQAAGRGLQLLFYSVGIGQISSEVPQNLSASRPQDRQFILSSKKLLLSDSGFYLCAWSVMGQGEQYFGPGTRLTVT.

The chain's CDR3 is CASSLKVPLLHYGYTF. CDR3 DNA sequence: TGCGCCAGCAGCTTGAAGGTCCCCCTCCTGCACTATGGCTACACCTTC. The J gene is TRBJ1-2, the V gene TRBV5-1; no firm D call. Germline CDR1 and CDR2: SGHRS and YFSETQ. The CDR3 runs 16 residues. The V end was cut by 1 base, the J end by 3 bases, with 16 bases between. The whole variable domain, filled in from reference TRBV5-1 and TRBJ1-2, reads KAGVTQTPRYLIKTRGQQVTLSCSPISGHRSVSWYQQTPGQGLQFLFEYFSETQRNKGNFPGRFSGRQFSNSRSEMNVSTLELGDSALYLCASSLKVPLLHYGYTFGSGTRLTVV.

The table lists this clone with a few counts. The chain employs TRBV7-8 and TRBJ1-5, with a weak D call TRBD1 (5 bases). The length of the CDR3 is 13 residues. The germline CDR1 and CDR2 sequences are SGHVS and FQNEAQ. Trimming took 4 bases from V and 7 from J, leaving 11 bases between them. The chain's CDR3 is CASSYDRGQPQHF. DNA of the CDR3: TGTGCCAGCAGCTACGACAGAGGACAGCCCCAGCATTTT.

This clone appeared a single time. CDR3 protein: CAISTDSLSYNEQFF. Written as DNA, the CDR3 is TGTGCCATCAGTACTGACAGCCTTTCCTACAATGAGCAGTTCTTC. The chain joins TRBV10-3 to TRBJ2-1, with TRBD1 as a possible D gene (5 bases). Germline CDR1 ENHRY, CDR2 SYGVKD. CDR3 length equals 15 residues. V lost 5 bases, J lost 1 base, and 12 bases lay in between.

The chain couples TRBV7-9 to TRBJ2-2, with D possibly being TRBD2 (6 bases). With 5 bases removed from V and 1 base from J, the gap between germline ends came to 11 bases. Germline V gives CDR1 SEHNR, CDR2 FQNEAQ (reference sequence). This CDR3 region has 15 residues. The CDR3 DNA reads TGTGCCAGCAGCCCCCAGGGAGGGAACACCGGGGAGCTGTTTTTT. Translation: CASSPQGGNTGELFF.

The rearrangement joins TRBV13 to TRBJ2-3, with 8 nucleotides matching TRBD2. In germline, CDR1 is PRHDT, CDR2 FYEKMQ (reference sequence). V was clipped by 7 bases and J by 0 bases; unmatched bases: 6. This CDR3 is built from 15 residues. CDR3 sequence (DNA): TGTGCCAGCATCTACACTAGCGGAAGCACAGATACGCAGTATTTT. It codes for CASIYTSGSTDTQYF. Full variable domain (rest looked up from reference TRBV13 and TRBJ2-3): AAGVIQSPRHLIKEKRETATLKCYPIPRHDTVYWYQQGPGQDPQFLISFYEKMQSDKGSIPDRFSAQQFSDYHSELNMSSLELGDSALYFCASIYTSGSTDTQYFGPGTRLTVL.

Concerning this clone itself: Additional DNA sequences in this sample encode the identical CDR3. The chain employs TRBV5-1 and TRBJ2-1, with TRBD2 identical over 9 bases. The CDR3 runs 14 residues. V shed 3 bases, J shed 4 bases, and the junction held 2 bases outside the gene matches. CDR1 SGHRS and CDR2 YFSETQ come from the germline V gene. The CDR3 spells CASSSAGGYNEQFF. DNA for the CDR3: TGCGCCAGCAGCTCAGCGGGGGGATACAATGAGCAGTTCTTC.

This clone was detected only a few times. The chain joins TRBV7-9 to TRBJ2-7; D may be TRBD1 or TRBD2 (5 bases each). Trimming left V 5 bases short and J 5 bases short, with 16 bases between. Germline V gene sequence: CDR1 SEHNR, CDR2 FQNEAQ (reference sequence). The CDR3 sequence is 14 residues long. The CDR3 region is CASSHSGPGDEQYF. The CDR3 nucleotides are TGTGCCAGCAGCCACTCGGGACCCGGAGACGAGCAGTACTTC. The full variable domain, completed using reference TRBV7-9 and TRBJ2-7, is DTGVSQNPRHKITKRGQNVTFRCDPISEHNRLYWYRQTLGQGPEFLTYFQNEAQLEKSRLLSDRFSAERPKGSFSTLEIQRTEQGDSAMYLCASSHSGPGDEQYFGPGTRLTVT.

Points on this clone: The identical CDR3 is also encoded by other nucleotide sequences in the sample. The J gene is TRBJ2-7, the V gene TRBV9; no definite D call. The CDR3 covers 13 residues. From germline, CDR1 is SGDLS and CDR2 YYNGEE. V was pared by 0 bases and J by 0 bases, with 4 bases between. DNA of the CDR3: TGTGCCAGCAGCGTAGAAGGCTCCTACGAGCAGTACTTC. Its translation: CASSVEGSYEQYF.

V usage is TRBV19 and J usage is TRBJ2-4, with TRBD1 matching over 8 bases. Per germline, CDR1 LNHDA and CDR2 SQIVND (reference sequence). With V trimmed by 4 bases and J by 0 bases, 8 bases remained unmatched. This CDR3 spans 17 amino acids. The DNA for the CDR3 is TGTGCCAGTAGTAGCCGGACAGGGCGACTAGCCAAAAACATTCAGTACTTC. It yields the protein CASSSRTGRLAKNIQYF.

The chain uses TRBV7-2 and TRBJ2-6; the D call may be TRBD1 or TRBD2 (5 bases each). The CDR3 has 19 residues. The germline CDR1 and CDR2 sequences are SGHTA and FQGNSA. The germline V and J ends were trimmed by 1 base and 2 bases, with 18 bases remaining between them. This CDR3 reads CASSLVFWRAGPGANVLTF. CDR3 sequence (DNA): TGTGCCAGCAGCTTAGTTTTCTGGCGGGCAGGGCCTGGGGCCAACGTCCTGACTTTC.

This chain uses TRBV6-6 with TRBJ1-5; D is uncertain. This CDR3 has 15 amino acids. V was cut by 8 bases and J by 0 bases, with 14 bases left in between. Germline CDR1 is MNHNY and CDR2 is SVGAGI (reference sequence). CDR3 loop: CASEGGPYSNQPQHF. In DNA form, the CDR3 reads TGTGCCAGCGAAGGCGGCCCTTATAGCAATCAGCCCCAGCATTTT.

This clone was recorded only once. The CDR3 loop is CASSLGGGQETQYF. The DNA for the CDR3 is TGTGCCAGCAGTTTAGGTGGGGGGCAAGAGACCCAGTACTTC. The genes are TRBV27 and TRBJ2-5, with D perhaps matching TRBD2 (6 bases). Germline loops: CDR1 MNHEY, CDR2 SMNVEV (reference sequence). Trimming took off 2 bases at V and 2 bases at J, with 9 bases between the two ends. The CDR3 runs 14 residues.

V usage is TRBV6-1 and J usage is TRBJ2-1; 11 bases are a match to TRBD2. The CDR3 covers 16 residues. Germline V lookup: CDR1 MNHNS, CDR2 SASEGT. The junction had 9 bases not matched to a gene; V was cut back by 2 bases and J by 9 bases. CDR3 coding DNA: TGTGCCAGCAGTGAATCGATAGCGGGAGGGCAAGGTGAGCAGTTCTTC. Protein sequence: CASSESIAGGQGEQFF.

The chain employs TRBV6-5 and TRBJ1-5; weak D call: TRBD1 (5 bases). Trimming stripped 2 bases from V and 4 bases from J, with 9 bases between. The CDR3 loop spans 14 amino acids. Germline values: CDR1 MNHEY, CDR2 SVGAGI. Written as DNA, the CDR3 is TGTGCCAGCAGTTACAGCAGGACAAATCAGCCCCAGCATTTT. It encodes CASSYSRTNQPQHF.

This clone ranks as medium-sized. The chain has TRBV9 and TRBJ2-7; a possible D gene is TRBD1 (6 bases). Trimming removed 4 bases at V and 0 bases at J, with 14 bases between. The CDR3 spans 15 residues. CDR1 SGDLS and CDR2 YYNGEE come from the germline V gene. The CDR3 DNA is TGTGCCAGCAGCCCCCGGGACATGAGCTCCTACGAGCAGTACTTC. The encoded protein is CASSPRDMSSYEQYF.

The chain couples TRBV9 to TRBJ1-5; D is unclear. In germline, CDR1 is SGDLS, CDR2 YYNGEE. V was clipped by 5 bases and J by 0 bases, with 9 bases between them. This CDR3 has 14 residues. As DNA, the CDR3 is TGTGCCAGCAGTCGGCGGGATAGCAATCAGCCCCAGCATTTT. As protein: CASSRRDSNQPQHF.

This chain connects TRBV4-1 to TRBJ2-2; the D is unclear. With 4 bases removed from V and 4 bases from J, the gap between germline ends came to 16 bases. Looked up from germline, CDR1 is MGHRA and CDR2 is YSYEKL. The CDR3 is 16 amino acids. In DNA, the CDR3 is TGCGCCAGCAGCCCGCGAGGCCGGACCCCCACCGGGGAGCTGTTTTTT. It yields the protein CASSPRGRTPTGELFF.

The rearrangement joins TRBV7-9 to TRBJ2-1; D is unresolved. Germline V gene data show CDR1 as SEHNR and CDR2 as FQNEAQ (reference sequence). CDR3 size: 11 residues. V dropped 3 bases and J dropped 6 bases, with 3 bases sitting between them. The CDR3 protein is CASSFGNEQFF. The CDR3 DNA reads as TGTGCCAGCAGCTTCGGCAATGAGCAGTTCTTC.

This chain uses TRBV6-5 with TRBJ1-1, with D possibly matching TRBD1 (5 bases). V lost 4 bases and J lost 8, with 17 bases in between. Germline-derived CDR1 and CDR2 are MNHEY and SVGAGI. The CDR3 has 14 residues. The CDR3, as DNA: TGTGCCAGCAGTTCTCCAGGGAATAGGCTCGAAGCTTTCTTT. Protein sequence: CASSSPGNRLEAFF.